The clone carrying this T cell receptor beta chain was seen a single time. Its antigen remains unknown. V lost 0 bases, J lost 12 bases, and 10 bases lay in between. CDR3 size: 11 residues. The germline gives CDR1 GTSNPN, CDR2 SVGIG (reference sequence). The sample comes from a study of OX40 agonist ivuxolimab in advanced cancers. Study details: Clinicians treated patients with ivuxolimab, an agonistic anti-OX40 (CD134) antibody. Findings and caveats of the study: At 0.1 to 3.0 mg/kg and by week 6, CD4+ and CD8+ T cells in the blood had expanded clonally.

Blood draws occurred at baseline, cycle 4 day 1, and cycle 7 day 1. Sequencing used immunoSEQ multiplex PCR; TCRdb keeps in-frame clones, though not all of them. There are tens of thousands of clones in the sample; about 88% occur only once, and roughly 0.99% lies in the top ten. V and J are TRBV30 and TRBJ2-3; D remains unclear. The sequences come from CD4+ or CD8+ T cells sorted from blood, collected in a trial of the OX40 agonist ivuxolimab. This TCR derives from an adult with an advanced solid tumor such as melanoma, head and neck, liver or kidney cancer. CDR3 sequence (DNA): TGTGCCTGGAGTGTACCGGGTGTACAGTATTTT. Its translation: CAWSVPGVQYF.